This TCR beta chain derives from a study of blood T cell repertoires in COVID-19. Study information: Collection of acute and convalescent COVID-19 samples took place in the United States, Italy and Spain. From T cells, B-cell-depleted T cells, or PBMCs came the material, which was cDNA or gDNA.

V lost 6 bases, J lost 6 bases, and 2 bases stayed unmatched. The CDR3 totals 13 residues. Germline V gene lookup returns CDR1 LNHDA and CDR2 SQIVND (reference sequence). Under the authors' procedure: Using reference gene primer amplification, nucleated cell counts were estimated. Profiled with immunoSEQ multiplex PCR; TCRdb holds only in-frame clones, not every one. V, J and clone size were drawn from that table, and D and trimming were deduced from the DNA. Of around 110,000 clones listed, 83% were seen once; the top ten hold under 2.5%. The sample taken for sequencing was peripheral blood. The rearrangement joins TRBV19 to TRBJ2-1; 10 bases line up with TRBD1. The source is a man aged 30-40 years with acute or convalescent COVID-19. CDR3 protein: CASRTGGLNEQFF. CDR3 in DNA: TGTGCCAGTAGGACAGGGGGCCTCAATGAGCAGTTCTTC.